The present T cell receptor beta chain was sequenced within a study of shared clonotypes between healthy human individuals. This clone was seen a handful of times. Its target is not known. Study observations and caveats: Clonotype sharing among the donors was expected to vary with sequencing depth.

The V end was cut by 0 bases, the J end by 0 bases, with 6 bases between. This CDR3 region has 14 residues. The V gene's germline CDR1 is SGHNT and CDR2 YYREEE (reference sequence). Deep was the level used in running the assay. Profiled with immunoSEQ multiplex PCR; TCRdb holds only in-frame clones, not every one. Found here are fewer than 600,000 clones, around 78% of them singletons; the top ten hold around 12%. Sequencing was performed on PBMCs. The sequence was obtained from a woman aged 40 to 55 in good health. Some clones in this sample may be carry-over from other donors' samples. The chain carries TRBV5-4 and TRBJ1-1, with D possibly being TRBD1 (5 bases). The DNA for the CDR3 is TGTGCCAGCAGCTTGGCAGGGATGAACACTGAAGCTTTCTTT. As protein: CASSLAGMNTEAFF.